Sequencing of this T cell receptor (beta chain) was carried out in a study of cytomegalovirus exposure and HLA in healthy donors. Study-level results: Rarity held for most TCR sequences, but there were some public TCRs that occurred in many donors.

Of note for this clone: Its matching antigen is unknown.

A multiplex PCR was run with 60 Vbeta primers and 13 Jbeta primers. Produced via immunoSEQ multiplex PCR; TCRdb's table is partial and in-frame only. The data show about 180,000 clones, around 80% seen once. The CDR3 contains 13 residues. Germline-derived CDR1 and CDR2 are SEHNR and FQNEAQ (reference sequence). Trimming shortened V by 8 bases and J by 3 bases, and 10 bases separated the two germline ends. This TCR derives from a woman aged 60-75 years in good health and CMV-seropositive. This chain joins TRBV7-9 and TRBJ2-2; D perhaps matches TRBD2 (6 bases). The sample taken for sequencing was PBMCs. CDR3 bases: TGTGCCAGCGGGAGGCCGGACACCGGGGAGCTGTTTTTT. Protein sequence: CASGRPDTGELFF.